This entry features one T cell receptor beta chain sequence. Its antigen is still unknown. Germline is not matched at one junction end, which may reflect a read error. This sample stems from a study of CD8+ T cells in alopecia areata. About the research overall: Disease severity was quantified as SALT score of affected scalp area.

The study, taken as a whole, reports: Especially in alopecia totalis/universalis, lesional scalp showed greater clonality than normal scalp did. Tofacitinib did not eliminate many expanded lesional clones from scalp or blood.

CDR3 length: 13 residues. The V gene's germline CDR1 is SGDLS and CDR2 YYNGEE. Sequencing templates came from extracted RNA that was reverse transcribed into cDNA. Assay: immunoSEQ multiplex PCR; the TCRdb copy retains only in-frame clones and omits some. Of tens of thousands of clones detected, over 25% appear once; the ten largest clones hold about 15%. Treatment reported: oral pan-JAK inhibitor, 5-10 mg twice daily. This TCR derives from a human donor with alopecia areata. V and J are TRBV9 and TRBJ2-1, with a possible D match to TRBD1 (6 bases). The specimen was CD8+ T cells sorted from blood, collected at week 4, from a patient treated with tofacitinib. The CDR3 sequence: CASSDGSGTPALF. The DNA for the CDR3 is TGTGCCAGCAGCGATGGCTCCGGGACACCAGCACTCTTC.